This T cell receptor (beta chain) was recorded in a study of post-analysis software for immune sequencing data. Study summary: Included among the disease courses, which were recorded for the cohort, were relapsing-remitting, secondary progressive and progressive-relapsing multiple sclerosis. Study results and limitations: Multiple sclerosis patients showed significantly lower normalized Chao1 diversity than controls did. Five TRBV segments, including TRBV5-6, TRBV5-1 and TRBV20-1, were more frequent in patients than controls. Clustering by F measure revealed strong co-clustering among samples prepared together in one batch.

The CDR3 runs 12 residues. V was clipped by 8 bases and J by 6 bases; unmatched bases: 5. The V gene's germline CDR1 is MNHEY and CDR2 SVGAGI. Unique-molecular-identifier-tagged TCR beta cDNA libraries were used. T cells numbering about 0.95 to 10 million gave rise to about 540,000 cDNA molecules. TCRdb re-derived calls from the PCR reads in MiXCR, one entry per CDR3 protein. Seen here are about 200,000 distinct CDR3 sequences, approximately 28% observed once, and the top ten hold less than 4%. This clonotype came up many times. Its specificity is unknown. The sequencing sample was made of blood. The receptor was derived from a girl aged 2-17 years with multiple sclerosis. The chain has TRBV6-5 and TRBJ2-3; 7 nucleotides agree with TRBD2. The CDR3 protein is CASSEGGDTQYF. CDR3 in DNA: TGTGCCAGCTCCGAGGGAGGGGATACGCAGTATTTT.